Listed here are 27 T cell receptor beta chains from one sample, sequenced in a study of blood T cell repertoires in COVID-19. The data were produced by immunoSEQ multiplex PCR, yet TCRdb's version contains in-frame clones alone and is incomplete. The profile covers under 150,000 clones, with around four fifths appearing a single time and about 38% taken by the ten largest. Material for sequencing was peripheral blood. The receptors come from a human donor in a cohort sampled during active COVID-19.

This clone came up a few times. The chain couples TRBV4-1 to TRBJ1-1; tentative D call: TRBD1 (5 bases). Trimming removed 4 bases from V and 4 bases from J, with 16 bases in between. The V gene's germline CDR1 is MGHRA and CDR2 YSYEKL. The length of the CDR3 is 15 residues. The CDR3 spells CASSPQGGPLTEAFF. Here the CDR3 DNA reads TGCGCCAGCAGCCCCCAGGGAGGGCCGCTCACTGAAGCTTTCTTT.

J is TRBJ1-2 and V is TRBV4-3; D is undetermined. V shed 0 bases and J shed 8 bases, with 13 bases lying between them. There are 14 residues in the CDR3. Germline V CDR1 and CDR2: LGHNA, YSLEER. Here the CDR3 reads CASSQDVGLGGYTF. CDR3 nucleotides: TGCGCCAGCAGCCAAGATGTGGGTCTCGGGGGCTACACCTTC.

The chain couples TRBV7-9 to TRBJ1-1; D gene unclear. This CDR3 has 14 amino acids. Germline V gene sequence: CDR1 SEHNR, CDR2 FQNEAQ (reference sequence). The V end lost 1 base, the J end lost 1 base, and 7 bases lay between the germline ends. In DNA, the CDR3 is TGTGCCAGCAGCTTAGGAGGGCGGAACACTGAAGCTTTCTTT. Translating gives CASSLGGRNTEAFF.

The chain is built from TRBV14 and TRBJ2-7; 7 positions agree with TRBD1. Looked up from germline, CDR1 is SGHDN and CDR2 is FVKESK. The CDR3 is 13 amino acids. V was clipped by 0 bases and J by 6 bases; unmatched bases: 2. CDR3 residues: CASSQDYRGEQYF. In DNA, the CDR3 is TGTGCCAGCAGCCAAGACTACAGGGGCGAGCAGTACTTC.

V is TRBV6-5 and J is TRBJ1-1, with D possibly being TRBD1 (6 bases). The V and J ends lost 9 bases and 1 base respectively, with 12 bases between them. Germline CDR1 reads MNHEY; CDR2 reads SVGAGI. The CDR3 is 13 amino acids. The CDR3 region has the DNA TGTGCCAGTACCGGACAGAGGAACACTGAAGCTTTCTTT. Protein product: CASTGQRNTEAFF.

V and J are TRBV19 and TRBJ1-1; D ambiguous. Trimming took off 3 bases at V and 3 bases at J, with 11 bases between the two ends. This CDR3 is 14 amino acids long. Germline CDR1 LNHDA, CDR2 SQIVND (reference sequence). This CDR3 is CASSMPGRDTEAFF. The DNA for the CDR3 is TGTGCCAGTAGTATGCCGGGGAGGGACACTGAAGCTTTCTTT.

The genes are TRBV18 and TRBJ1-2; 11 nucleotides match TRBD1. The CDR3 runs 15 residues. In germline, CDR1 is KGHSH, CDR2 LQKENI. Trimming cost V 2 bases and J 4 bases; bases outside gene matches: 3. The CDR3 here is CASSPGQGAFYGYTF. The CDR3 DNA reads as TGTGCCAGCTCACCAGGACAGGGGGCTTTCTATGGCTACACCTTC.

The V call is TRBV7-9, the J call TRBJ1-4; 9 bases fit TRBD1. V lost 5 bases to trimming and J lost 8 bases; unmatched junction nucleotides: 9. The CDR3 totals 15 residues. Germline values: CDR1 SEHNR, CDR2 FQNEAQ (reference sequence). CDR3 in DNA: TGTGCCAGCAGCCAGACAGGGGGGATAGAGGAAAAACTGTTTTTT. Amino acids: CASSQTGGIEEKLFF.

This clone was picked up one time. In the same sample, other DNA sequences code for this CDR3. This sequence joins TRBV5-6 and TRBJ1-2; unclear D gene. CDR1 is SGHDT, CDR2 YYEEEE, per germline. V lost 1 base, J lost 7 bases, and 5 bases lay in between. CDR3 size: 11 residues. The CDR3 bases are TGTGCCAGCAGCTTGTCGTCTGGCTACACCTTC. This encodes CASSLSSGYTF.

The chain employs TRBV7-2 and TRBJ2-6, with TRBD1 as a possible D gene (5 bases). CDR1 and CDR2 from the germline V gene are SGHTA and FQGNSA. The length of the CDR3 is 15 residues. The V gene lost 5 bases and the J gene lost 4 bases, with 12 bases spanning the gap. CDR3 coding DNA: TGTGCCAGCAGCCCCGGACATGGGGGGGCCAACGTCCTGACTTTC. As protein: CASSPGHGGANVLTF. The full variable domain, completed using reference TRBV7-2 and TRBJ2-6, is GAGVSQSPSNKVTEKGKDVELRCDPISGHTALYWYRQSLGQGLEFLIYFQGNSAPDKSGLPSDRFSAERTGGSVSTLTIQRTQQEDSAVYLCASSPGHGGANVLTFGAGSRLTVL.

This rearrangement joins TRBV9 to TRBJ2-7; a weak D match, TRBD2 (6 bases). V was trimmed by 0 bases and J by 0 bases, leaving 13 bases between them. The CDR3 length is 16 residues. Germline V gene sequence: CDR1 SGDLS, CDR2 YYNGEE. The CDR3 is CASSVGVGGSSYEQYF. The DNA for the CDR3 is TGTGCCAGCAGCGTAGGGGTCGGAGGGTCCTCCTACGAGCAGTACTTC. The full variable domain, completed using reference TRBV9 and TRBJ2-7, is DSGVTQTPKHLITATGQRVTLRCSPRSGDLSVYWYQQSLDQGLQFLIQYYNGEERAKGNILERFSAQQFPDLHSELNLSSLELGDSALYFCASSVGVGGSSYEQYFGPGTRLTVT.

The V call is TRBV4-3, the J call TRBJ1-6, with D perhaps TRBD1 (5 bases). CDR1 is LGHNA, CDR2 YSLEER, per germline. The CDR3 loop spans 16 amino acids. The V end lost 3 bases, the J end lost 6 bases, and 15 bases lay between the germline ends. The CDR3 DNA reads as TGCGCCAGCAGCCAGGATCACATAAGGGGTAATTCACCCCTCCACTTT. It is translated as CASSQDHIRGNSPLHF.

This clone appeared once. This chain links TRBV5-1 with TRBJ2-7; 7 bases are shared with TRBD1. V was pared by 4 bases and J by 1 base, with 20 bases of the junction left unmatched. The CDR3 covers 19 residues. Germline V gene data show CDR1 as SGHRS and CDR2 as YFSETQ. CDR3 DNA sequence: TGCGCCAGCAGCCGGTCGGGTGGGGACAGTCAAACTACATCCTACGAGCAGTACTTC. It translates to CASSRSGGDSQTTSYEQYF.

The rearrangement uses TRBV27 and TRBJ2-1; 14 bases agree with TRBD2. The J segment lost 3 bases and the V segment lost 4 bases, leaving 5 bases of the junction unmatched. This CDR3 has 17 amino acids. CDR1 MNHEY and CDR2 SMNVEV come from the germline V gene (reference sequence). The CDR3 sequence: CASSSGTSGGFYNEQFF. The CDR3 DNA sequence: TGTGCCAGCAGTTCAGGGACTAGCGGGGGCTTCTACAATGAGCAGTTCTTC.

This clone was detected a few times. This sequence joins TRBV2 and TRBJ1-6; TRBD1 agrees at 7 bases. This CDR3 has 14 residues. V lost 7 bases and J lost 8; bases outside the gene matches: 8. The V gene's germline CDR1 is SNHLY and CDR2 FYNNEI. The CDR3: CASNSYRGDSPLHF. CDR3 bases: TGTGCCAGCAATTCTTACAGGGGTGATTCACCCCTCCACTTT.

The chain employs TRBV6-4 and TRBJ2-2, with D unresolved. CDR3 length equals 14 residues. Trimming pared 2 bases from V and 1 base from J, leaving 5 bases between. CDR1 is MRHNA, CDR2 SNTAGT, per germline. As DNA, the CDR3 is TGTGCCAGCAGTGACGGCAGGAACACCGGGGAGCTGTTTTTT. It codes for CASSDGRNTGELFF.

V and J are TRBV6-5 and TRBJ1-6, with 7 positions matching TRBD1. Looked up from germline, CDR1 is MNHEY and CDR2 is SVGAGI. The CDR3 contains 12 residues. J lost 10 bases, V lost 8 bases, and 5 bases had no gene match. CDR3 region: CASHRGGSPLHF. The CDR3 bases are TGTGCCAGCCACAGGGGAGGATCACCCCTCCACTTT.

V and J are TRBV10-3 and TRBJ1-2; 8 nucleotides align to TRBD1. V was clipped by 9 bases and J by 2 bases; unmatched bases: 8. Germline V lookup: CDR1 ENHRY, CDR2 SYGVKD. This CDR3 comprises 14 residues. CDR3 in amino acids: CAISPGQANYGYTF. The CDR3 DNA sequence: TGTGCCATTTCCCCGGGACAGGCGAACTATGGCTACACCTTC.

The chain recombines TRBV5-1 with TRBJ2-7; D ambiguous. The length of the CDR3 is 17 residues. Germline values: CDR1 SGHRS, CDR2 YFSETQ. The V gene lost 1 base and the J gene lost 3 bases, with 20 bases spanning the gap. The CDR3 coding sequence is TGCGCCAGCAGCTTGAGAGGCGGCCCGGTGGCCCACTACGAGCAGTACTTC. Amino acid sequence: CASSLRGGPVAHYEQYF.

The chain uses TRBV11-2 and TRBJ1-2; D call uncertain. V gave up 2 bases and J gave up 2 bases, with 6 bases separating them. From germline, CDR1 is SGHAT and CDR2 FQNNGV. The CDR3 covers 13 residues. The CDR3: CASSLRENYGYTF. DNA of the CDR3: TGTGCCAGCAGCTTAAGAGAGAACTATGGCTACACCTTC.

This clone came up once. V gene TRBV5-1 combines with J gene TRBJ1-2; tentatively, D is TRBD1 (6 bases). Between the trimmed V and J ends, which lost 8 bases and 3 bases, there was a span of 17 bases. The germline V gene has CDR1 SGHRS and CDR2 YFSETQ. The CDR3 is 14 residues long. This CDR3 is CASQRLRGDYGYTF. The CDR3 DNA reads TGCGCCAGTCAGCGCCTCAGGGGAGACTATGGCTACACCTTC. Complete variable domain (other parts from reference TRBV5-1 and TRBJ1-2): KAGVTQTPRYLIKTRGQQVTLSCSPISGHRSVSWYQQTPGQGLQFLFEYFSETQRNKGNFPGRFSGRQFSNSRSEMNVSTLELGDSALYLCASQRLRGDYGYTFGSGTRLTVV.

The CDR3 DNA reads as TGCGCCAGCAGCCGGACAGTGAACACTGAAGCTTTCTTT. Translation gives CASSRTVNTEAFF. The J gene is TRBJ1-1, the V gene TRBV10-1; tentative D call: TRBD1 (6 bases). Trimming removed 6 bases from V and 0 bases from J, with 8 bases in between. Germline CDR1 is WNHNN and CDR2 is SYGVQD (reference sequence). The CDR3 runs 13 residues.

This clone appeared a few times. This chain uses TRBV9 with TRBJ2-3, with 9 bases aligning to TRBD1. The CDR3 runs to 17 residues. The V segment lost 2 bases and the J segment 2 bases; nucleotides outside the gene matches: 9. Germline-derived CDR1 and CDR2 are SGDLS and YYNGEE. CDR3 region: CASSVYRDRDPTDTQYF. For the CDR3, the DNA is TGTGCCAGCAGCGTGTACCGGGACAGGGACCCCACAGATACGCAGTATTTT.

This chain joins TRBV6-1 and TRBJ2-1; the match to TRBD1 covers 10 bases. Germline V gene sequence: CDR1 MNHNS, CDR2 SASEGT. V shed 3 bases, J shed 6 bases, and the junction held 8 bases outside the gene matches. The CDR3 has 16 amino acids. CDR3: CASSDRDRGFSNEQFF. The DNA of the CDR3 is TGTGCCAGCAGTGACCGGGACAGGGGATTCTCCAATGAGCAGTTCTTC.

The V gene is TRBV30, the J gene TRBJ1-2; TRBD1 matches 7 bases. This CDR3 is built from 15 residues. Germline V gene data show CDR1 as GTSNPN and CDR2 as SVGIG (reference sequence). V was pared by 2 bases and J by 0 bases, with 6 bases of the junction left unmatched. CDR3 loop: CAWSLGQNSNYGYTF. CDR3 in DNA: TGTGCCTGGAGTTTGGGACAGAACTCTAACTATGGCTACACCTTC.

This clone was detected ten times or more. The V call is TRBV30, the J call TRBJ1-5, with 10 nucleotides matching TRBD1. The CDR3 has 15 residues. V was clipped by 2 bases and J by 6 bases; unmatched bases: 7. CDR1 and CDR2 (germline): GTSNPN, SVGIG (reference sequence). CDR3 DNA: TGTGCCTGGAGTCGGGACAGGGGTTCGCGTCAGCCCCAGCATTTT. As protein: CAWSRDRGSRQPQHF.

The chain links TRBV9 to TRBJ2-2; TRBD2 aligns across 11 bases. The CDR3 runs to 18 residues. The germline V gene encodes CDR1 SGDLS and CDR2 YYNGEE. V shed 0 bases, J shed 5 bases, and the junction held 9 bases outside the gene matches. The CDR3 bases are TGTGCCAGCAGCGTAGCGGGTAGCGGGGGGGCATGGACCGGGGAGCTGTTTTTT. Translating it yields CASSVAGSGGAWTGELFF.